One and the same sample provided the 4 T cell receptor beta chains below, sequenced in a study of CD8+CD57+ T cells in acquired aplastic anemia. Genomic DNA provided the template from which TCR beta VDJ and CDR3 profiles were obtained. MiXCR, run by TCRdb on the reads, gives a single entry per CDR3 protein. The table shows roughly 180,000 distinct CDR3 sequences, with nearly 65% occurring only once. Before being chosen for sequencing, patients had shown CD8+CD57+ cell expansion by flow cytometry. Sample: sorted CD4+, CD8+, or CD8+CD57+ T cells (not recorded which) from PBMCs. These receptors came from a human donor with aplastic anemia.

Here the CDR3 DNA reads TGTGCCAGCAGCCAGGGACAGGGAGAGACCCAGTACTTC. It yields the protein CASSQGQGETQYF. The V and J genes are TRBV7-2 and TRBJ2-5; 9 positions agree with TRBD1. Germline V gene lookup returns CDR1 SGHTA and CDR2 FQGNSA. This CDR3 contains 13 residues. V lost 5 bases to trimming and J lost 4 bases; unmatched junction nucleotides: 2.

The CDR3 loop reads CSAYRERYGYTF. The CDR3 DNA sequence: TGCAGTGCTTACAGGGAGAGGTATGGCTACACCTTC. The V call is TRBV20-1, the J call TRBJ1-2; D is possibly TRBD1 (6 bases). Germline CDR1 and CDR2: DFQATT and SNEGSKA (reference sequence). This CDR3 is 12 amino acids long. V shed 5 bases and J shed 5 bases, with 12 bases lying between them.

This clonotype was recorded only once. The V gene is TRBV7-9, the J gene TRBJ2-7, with D possibly being TRBD2 (5 bases). V lost 1 base, J lost 1 base, and 8 bases lay in between. CDR1 is SEHNR and CDR2 is FQNEAQ in the germline V gene (reference sequence). The CDR3 covers 14 residues. The CDR3 is CASSLVPGSYEQYF. The DNA for the CDR3 is TGTGCCAGCAGCTTAGTTCCGGGATCCTACGAGCAGTACTTC.

This clonotype showed up just a few times. This chain joins TRBV6-1 and TRBJ1-1, with 11 bases fitting TRBD1. After removal of 2 bases from V and 7 bases from J, the junction contained 9 bases not matched to a gene. From germline, CDR1 is MNHNS and CDR2 SASEGT. The CDR3 has 16 amino acids. The CDR3 coding sequence is TGTGCCAGCAGTGAACAGTCGGGACAGGGGGAATTTGAAGCTTTCTTT. The encoded protein is CASSEQSGQGEFEAFF.